This T cell receptor (beta chain) was sequenced for a study of T cell responses to AZD1222 COVID-19 vaccine. The germline V gene has CDR1 SGHDN and CDR2 FVKESK. Trimming stripped 0 bases from V and 9 bases from J, with 14 bases between. The CDR3 has 14 residues. TCRdb's copy holds only in-frame clones and misses some; the assay was immunoSEQ multiplex PCR. The table has 150,000 or so clones, approximately 78% seen once. Sequenced material: peripheral blood, taken on day 0 of MenACWY control vaccination. The receptor's source is an adult in good health. V is TRBV14 and J is TRBJ2-5; D is unclear. CDR3 sequence: CASSQDRSVAPQYF. CDR3 DNA sequence: TGTGCCAGCAGCCAAGATCGGTCTGTGGCGCCCCAGTACTTC.